The entry below gives a single T cell receptor beta chain sequence along with its context. Its antigen has not been determined. No per-base quality is available; no much larger clone lies one base away. CDR1 and CDR2, looked up from the germline V gene, are SGHVS and FQNEAQ. Reading from cysteine to phenylalanine, the CDR3 counts 16 amino acids. Only the CDR3 region is kept as DNA, spanning 48 bases read in frame from base 1. Trimming removed 1 base from V and 2 bases from J, leaving 13 bases between the germline ends. The data originate from a study of siplizumab effects on memory and regulatory T cells (dated by TCRdb to about 2019). The study in broad terms: The effect of the anti-CD2 antibody siplizumab on alloreactive T-cell subsets was examined in allogeneic mixed lymphocyte reactions constructed from human PBMCs.

Sorted unstimulated T cells, along with proliferating T cells recovered from mixed lymphocyte reactions, underwent TCRbeta CDR3 sequencing. Fresh whole blood from fewer than twelve HLA-typed healthy donors was used to isolate PBMCs. To map where alloreactive clones came from, unstimulated CD4+ non-regulatory T cells were FACS-sorted. The full study reports these points: The suppressive function of proliferating Tregs from siplizumab cultures was not functionally confirmed. In reactions with siplizumab, an average of 68.8% of mappable alloreactive CD4+ clones were Treg-derived, compared with about 27% in control reactions. Unstimulated naive T cells appeared to be more diverse than memory T cells, and naive cells seemed to make a substantial contribution to the alloresponse. The cumulative frequency of alloreactive sequences that could be traced back to unstimulated CD4+ memory T cells was significantly reduced by siplizumab. Roughly 75-95% of proliferating CD4+ or CD8+ clones could not be assigned a naive or memory phenotype. Because sequences below about 10^-5 frequency were poorly captured, only a minor fraction of alloreactive clones could be mapped to unstimulated subsets.

The library was prepared using the immunoSEQ multiplex PCR assay. Some 100,000 TCR templates per sample were assayed by the deep sequencing platform. Genomic DNA extracted from sorted T cells was the material used for TCRbeta CDR3 sequencing. Processing in the source paper ran as follows. The R programming language was used for clonal analysis of the TCRbeta CDR3 data. Alloreactive CD4+ and CD8+ clones were identified by comparing unstimulated samples to CFSE-low samples taken after the reaction. Regulatory or non-regulatory origin of alloreactive CD4+ clones was assigned by matching sequences to the sorted unstimulated Treg and non-Treg repertoires. TCRdb provides this immuneACCESS table in a form limited to in-frame rearrangements. Some clones are lacking; in checked studies, under half of them reflect an unresolved V gene, and why the rest are absent is not known. Clone size and V and J calls were adopted from that table, with D and trimming inferred from the DNA. Here the sample has 75,000 to 100,000 clones; just under 95% occur a single time. The ten largest clones add up to 1.3% of the sample.

Sequenced sample: non-Treg CD4+ T cells sorted from blood. The cell subset or site label for this specimen denotes: FACS-sorted unstimulated CD4+ non-regulatory T cells. The rearrangement combines TRBV7-8 with TRBJ2-3; the D gene cannot be resolved beyond TRBD1 or TRBD2, each matching 5 bases. This sequence was found in a human donor in good health. The CDR3 region reads CASSLVWGPNTDTQYF. The nucleotide sequence reads as follows: TGTGCCAGCAGCTTAGTATGGGGACCGAACACAGATACGCAGTATTTT.